Listed below are T cell receptor beta chains from one sample, sequenced in a study of graft-versus-host responses after intestinal transplantation. Repertoires were generated with immunoSEQ multiplex PCR, while TCRdb's copy carries only in-frame clones and drops some. The sample shows 8,100 or so clones, about 70% of them seen only once. Material: ileum tissue, obtained around 240 days after intestinal transplantation. The source is a human patient who received an intestinal transplant, so some T cells may come from the graft donor. Each CDR3 is given with its conserved first and last residue. A D gene is named only where the DNA matches it firmly. Part of the rows lack a size; the others show once, few, many or a class for expanded clones.

TRBJ2-2 | TRBD2 | TRBV5-4 | . | CASSLDWGLANTGELFF | TGTGCCAGCAGCTTGGATTGGGGACTAGCGAACACCGGGGAGCTGTTTTTT
TRBJ1-1 | TRBD1 | TRBV4-3 | . | CASSQESGDSGAFF | TGCGCCAGCAGCCAAGAGTCAGGGGACAGCGGGGCTTTCTTT
TRBJ2-2 | . | TRBV6-5 | few | CASSGRVNTGELFF | TGTGCCAGCAGTGGCAGGGTTAACACCGGGGAGCTGTTTTTT
TRBJ1-3 | . | TRBV2 | once | CASKEESSGNTIYF | TGTGCCAGCAAGGAGGAATCCTCTGGAAACACCATATATTTT
TRBJ2-5 | TRBD2 | TRBV6-5 | . | CASRPGLAGLETQYF | TGTGCCAGCAGGCCCGGACTAGCGGGGCTCGAGACCCAGTACTTC
TRBJ1-2 | TRBD1 | TRBV18 | . | CASSPSEWDRALLNYGYTF | TGTGCCAGCTCACCAAGTGAGTGGGACAGGGCGCTACTAAACTATGGCTACACCTTC
TRBJ1-1 | . | TRBV10-3 | few | CAIRTGMNTEAFF | TGTGCCATCAGAACAGGGATGAACACTGAAGCTTTCTTT
TRBJ2-3 | TRBD2 | TRBV5-4 | . | CASSMGLAGGTDTQYF | TGTGCCAGCAGCATGGGACTAGCGGGGGGCACAGATACGCAGTATTTT
TRBJ2-2 | TRBD1 | TRBV4-1 | . | CASSQDGPQGANTGELFF | TGCGCCAGCAGCCAAGATGGGCCCCAGGGGGCGAACACCGGGGAGCTGTTTTTT
TRBJ1-4 | . | TRBV28 | . | CASSFFLWGVPRIEKLFF | TGTGCCAGCAGTTTTTTTCTGTGGGGGGTGCCCCGGATTGAAAAACTGTTTTTT
TRBJ1-5 | . | TRBV7-2 | . | CASSTRGVQPQHF | TGTGCCAGCAGCACGAGAGGGGTCCAGCCCCAGCATTTT
TRBJ2-1 | . | TRBV5-1 | . | CASSFNVVRGTPEYNEQFF | TGCGCCAGCAGCTTCAATGTTGTACGGGGTACCCCAGAATACAATGAGCAGTTCTTC
TRBJ2-5 | TRBD2 | TRBV28 | once | CASSLGTSGWETQYF | TGTGCCAGCAGCCTCGGGACTAGCGGGTGGGAGACCCAGTACTTC
TRBJ2-2 | TRBD2 | TRBV5-4 | . | CASSPTSGGATSGELFF | TGTGCCAGCAGCCCGACTAGCGGGGGGGCAACCTCCGGGGAGCTGTTTTTT
TRBJ2-3 | . | TRBV5-1 | . | CASSLADEITDTQYF | TGCGCCAGCAGCTTAGCGGACGAGATCACAGATACGCAGTATTTT
TRBJ2-5 | . | TRBV9 | few | CASSVGGGWETQYF | TGTGCCAGCAGCGTAGGGGGCGGTTGGGAGACCCAGTACTTC
TRBJ1-2 | . | TRBV19 | . | CASTSDIYGYTF | TGTGCCAGTACCTCGGACATCTATGGCTACACCTTC
TRBJ1-2 | . | TRBV7-2 | . | CASSLVAGDYGYTF | TGTGCCAGCAGCTTAGTGGCAGGGGACTATGGCTACACCTTC
TRBJ1-6 | . | TRBV19 | . | CASSVAGRESPLHF | TGTGCCAGTAGTGTAGCCGGGAGGGAATCACCCCTCCACTTT
TRBJ2-3 | . | TRBV28 | . | CASTVSSTDTQYF | TGTGCCAGCACAGTCTCCAGTACAGATACGCAGTATTTT
TRBJ1-2 | . | TRBV29-1 | . | CSVEVPGVTYGYTF | TGCAGCGTTGAAGTGCCAGGGGTTACCTATGGCTACACCTTC
TRBJ1-1 | . | TRBV19 | . | CASSIAGREAFF | TGTGCCAGTAGTATAGCAGGCAGGGAAGCTTTCTTT
TRBJ1-2 | . | TRBV28 | . | CASSSSLNPYGYTF | TGTGCCAGCAGTTCCTCATTGAACCCCTATGGCTACACCTTC
TRBJ1-6 | . | TRBV5-1 | . | CASSPGLYNSPLHF | TGCGCCAGCAGCCCCGGATTATATAATTCACCCCTCCACTTT
TRBJ1-1 | TRBD1 | TRBV4-3 | . | CASSHRTGPGTEAFF | TGCGCCAGCAGCCATAGGACAGGACCAGGCACTGAAGCTTTCTTT
TRBJ1-1 | . | TRBV5-6 | . | CASRPQENTEAFF | TGTGCCAGCAGGCCACAGGAGAACACTGAAGCTTTCTTT
TRBJ1-2 | TRBD1 | TRBV28 | . | CASRGRTGRYGYTF | TGTGCCAGCAGGGGTAGGACAGGGAGGTATGGCTACACCTTC
TRBJ2-5 | . | TRBV29-1 | . | CSGVGQETQYF | TGCAGTGGAGTGGGTCAAGAGACCCAGTACTTC
TRBJ2-1 | . | TRBV5-4 | . | CASSQVVWGDSYNEQFF | TGTGCCAGCAGCCAAGTGGTCTGGGGGGACTCCTACAATGAGCAGTTCTTC
TRBJ2-3 | TRBD2 | TRBV9 | . | CASSVRSGNTDTQYF | TGTGCCAGCAGCGTACGTAGCGGGAACACAGATACGCAGTATTTT
TRBJ1-1 | TRBD1 | TRBV19 | once | CASSIRLTGYTEAFF | TGTGCCAGTAGTATAAGGTTGACAGGGTACACTGAAGCTTTCTTT
TRBJ1-1 | . | TRBV2 | . | CASSVIWGSTEAFF | TGTGCCAGCAGTGTTATTTGGGGATCGACTGAAGCTTTCTTT
TRBJ2-1 | TRBD1 | TRBV5-1 | . | CASSLRSGQGYGEQFF | TGCGCCAGCAGCTTGAGAAGCGGACAGGGGTATGGTGAGCAGTTCTTC
TRBJ1-2 | . | TRBV19 | . | CASSPVRDGDYGYTF | TGTGCCAGTAGCCCCGTCAGGGACGGAGACTATGGCTACACCTTC
TRBJ1-5 | . | TRBV5-5 | . | CASSFTAIGNLGINQPQHF | TGTGCCAGCAGCTTTACGGCCATCGGGAACCTGGGAATCAATCAGCCCCAGCATTTT
TRBJ2-1 | . | TRBV4-2 | . | CASSQVLQGSYNEQFF | TGTGCCAGCAGCCAAGTTCTACAGGGCTCCTACAATGAGCAGTTCTTC
TRBJ1-1 | . | TRBV4-1 | . | CASSPAIALQAFF | TGCGCCAGCAGCCCCGCTATTGCGCTACAAGCTTTCTTT
TRBJ2-3 | . | TRBV19 | . | CASSLVLADTQYF | TGTGCCAGTAGTTTGGTTTTAGCAGATACGCAGTATTTT
TRBJ2-1 | TRBD1 | TRBV7-3 | . | CASSLTPGQGGGQFF | TGTGCCAGCAGCTTAACCCCGGGACAGGGGGGAGGGCAGTTCTTC
TRBJ1-5 | . | TRBV2 | medium-sized | CASMLGRGQPQHF | TGTGCCAGCATGCTGGGTAGGGGTCAGCCCCAGCATTTT
TRBJ2-3 | . | TRBV29-1 | few | CSVEVLDEASTDTQYF | TGCAGCGTTGAGGTGCTAGATGAGGCTAGCACAGATACGCAGTATTTT
TRBJ1-3 | . | TRBV4-1 | . | CASSPRTITGNTIYF | TGCGCCAGCAGCCCCCGGACTATAACTGGAAACACCATATATTTT
TRBJ1-1 | TRBD1 | TRBV27 | . | CASSLGTGGGSEAFF | TGTGCCAGCAGTTTAGGGACAGGGGGAGGTTCTGAAGCTTTCTTT
TRBJ1-6 | . | TRBV19 | once | CASSISGSGNSPLHF | TGTGCCAGTAGTATAAGCGGTTCTGGGAATTCACCCCTCCACTTT
TRBJ1-4 | . | TRBV7-8 | . | CASSLAGPPASEKLFF | TGTGCCAGCAGCTTAGCGGGACCCCCCGCCAGTGAAAAACTGTTTTTT
TRBJ2-5 | . | TRBV5-1 | once | CASSLVGETQYF | TGCGCCAGCAGCTTGGTTGGAGAGACCCAGTACTTC
TRBJ1-6 | . | TRBV6-1 | . | CASSARQPLASPLHF | TGTGCCAGCAGCGCCAGACAACCCCTGGCTTCACCCCTCCACTTT
TRBJ2-2 | TRBD1 | TRBV5-1 | . | CASSLGQGATGELFF | TGCGCCAGCAGCTTGGGACAGGGGGCCACCGGGGAGCTGTTTTTT
TRBJ2-1 | TRBD2 | TRBV27 | few | CASSTLLAESLGNEQFF | TGTGCCAGCAGTACCCTACTAGCGGAGTCCCTTGGGAATGAGCAGTTCTTC
TRBJ2-2 | TRBD2 | TRBV7-9 | few | CASSLTPAGVTGELFF | TGTGCCAGCAGCCTAACCCCAGCGGGGGTCACCGGGGAGCTGTTTTTT
TRBJ2-1 | . | TRBV7-2 | medium-sized | CATEPPVYNEQFF | TGTGCCACGGAGCCCCCCGTATACAATGAGCAGTTCTTC
TRBJ2-2 | . | TRBV7-3 | . | CASSRHPATGELFF | TGTGCCAGCAGCCGACACCCGGCCACCGGGGAGCTGTTTTTT